The 16 T cell receptor beta chains in this list originate from one sample, sequenced in a study of shared clonotypes between healthy human individuals. The method was immunoSEQ multiplex PCR; TCRdb's version includes in-frame clones alone and lacks a portion of them. The data contain 950,000 to 1,200,000 clones, approximately 77% of them singletons. The sample taken for sequencing was memory CD4+ T cells from PBMCs. Subset noted: CD45RA-negative fraction. Receptors were obtained from a man between 18 and 29 years old in good health. Some clones in this sample may be carry-over from other donors' samples.

The chain is built from TRBV28 and TRBJ1-3, with 7 bases aligning to TRBD1. This CDR3 has 16 amino acids. CDR1 and CDR2 from the germline V gene are MDHEN and SYDVKM. The trim removed 1 base at V and 3 bases at J, leaving 6 bases unmatched. CDR3 region: CASSLFQNRGGNTIYF. The CDR3, as DNA: TGTGCCAGCAGTTTATTCCAAAACAGGGGTGGAAACACCATATATTTT.

The CDR3 DNA sequence: TGCGCCAGCAGCCAAGTTTGGGTTTCGCCGAGATTATACAATGAGCAGTTCTTC. The encoded protein is CASSQVWVSPRLYNEQFF. The chain links TRBV4-3 to TRBJ2-1; D is uncertain. The CDR3 covers 18 residues. Germline V gene sequence: CDR1 LGHNA, CDR2 YSLEER. With 1 base removed from V and 4 bases from J, the gap between germline ends came to 20 bases.

J is TRBJ1-2 and V is TRBV19, with D possibly TRBD1 on 6 matching bases. Deletions cut 3 bases from V and 3 bases from J, with 14 bases between. The CDR3 is 15 amino acids. Germline CDR1 reads LNHDA; CDR2 reads SQIVND (reference sequence). The CDR3 sequence: CASSIYRDGDYGYTF. CDR3 DNA: TGTGCCAGTAGTATTTACAGGGACGGCGACTATGGCTACACCTTC.

The chain recombines TRBV15 with TRBJ2-2; 7 bases line up with TRBD1. The CDR3 runs to 14 residues. V dropped 1 base and J dropped 6; count of bases not matched to a gene: 2. Germline V gene sequence: CDR1 LNHNV, CDR2 YYDKDF (reference sequence). The CDR3 coding sequence is TGTGCCACCAGCAGAGGACAGGGTGCCGGGGAGCTGTTTTTT. Translating gives CATSRGQGAGELFF.

The chain's CDR3 is CASSLSLVYNEQFF. CDR3 DNA sequence: TGTGCCAGCAGCTTATCCCTAGTTTACAATGAGCAGTTCTTC. The chain links TRBV7-9 to TRBJ2-1, with unresolved D. V lost 2 bases to trimming and J lost 4 bases, with 9 bases between them. The CDR3 covers 14 residues. Germline CDR1 SEHNR, CDR2 FQNEAQ (reference sequence).

V is TRBV7-3 and J is TRBJ2-1; TRBD2 aligns across 12 bases. J lost 4 bases, V lost 5 bases, and 6 bases had no gene match. The germline gives CDR1 SGHTA, CDR2 FQGTGA. The CDR3 consists of 16 residues. The CDR3 DNA sequence: TGTGCCAGCAGCGTATCCGGGACTAGCGGGTACAATGAGCAGTTCTTC. This sequence encodes CASSVSGTSGYNEQFF.

This clone was picked up many times. Other nucleotide sequences in the sample specify the same CDR3. This chain joins TRBV30 and TRBJ1-3; no clear D gene. V gave up 8 bases and J gave up 2 bases, with 13 bases separating them. Germline V gene data show CDR1 as GTSNPN and CDR2 as SVGIG (reference sequence). The CDR3 is made up of 13 amino acids. CDR3 DNA: TGTGCCCTCACACGAGGGCCTGGAAACACCATATATTTT. This translates into CALTRGPGNTIYF.

The chain joins TRBV30 to TRBJ1-4; maybe TRBD1 (5 bases). CDR3 length: 14 amino acids. From germline, CDR1 is GTSNPN and CDR2 SVGIG (reference sequence). Trimming pared 3 bases from V and 10 bases from J, leaving 18 bases between. The CDR3 region is CAWSHTGGQGKLFF. The CDR3, as DNA: TGTGCCTGGAGCCACACAGGCGGGCAAGGAAAACTGTTTTTT. Full variable domain (outside the CDR3, taken from reference TRBV30 and TRBJ1-4): SQTIHQWPATLVQPVGSPLSLECTVEGTSNPNLYWYRQAAGRGLQLLFYSVGIGQISSEVPQNLSASRPQDRQFILSSKKLLLSDSGFYLCAWSHTGGQGKLFFGSGTQLSVL.

The chain employs TRBV9 and TRBJ1-3; D possibly corresponds to TRBD1 (6 bases). Germline CDR1 and CDR2: SGDLS and YYNGEE. V shed 3 bases and J shed 2 bases, with 9 bases lying between them. The length of the CDR3 is 14 residues. For the CDR3, the DNA is TGTGCCAGCAGCGCAGGGGCGGCTGGAAACACCATATATTTT. It translates to CASSAGAAGNTIYF.

V gene TRBV6-5 combines with J gene TRBJ1-3; D perhaps matches TRBD1 (6 bases). Germline V gene sequence: CDR1 MNHEY, CDR2 SVGAGI. The CDR3 covers 15 residues. V lost 0 bases, J lost 2 bases, and 8 bases lay in between. Here the CDR3 reads CASSYSAGAGNTIYF. The CDR3 DNA reads TGTGCCAGCAGTTACTCGGCAGGGGCTGGAAACACCATATATTTT.

Points on this clone: Other DNA sequences of this sample code for an identical CDR3. The chain carries TRBV10-3 and TRBJ2-5, with TRBD2 matching over 9 bases. V lost 1 base to trimming and J lost 2 bases; unmatched junction nucleotides: 5. This CDR3 region has 16 residues. Germline loops: CDR1 ENHRY, CDR2 SYGVKD. CDR3 sequence: CAISEWASGIQETQYF. In DNA form, the CDR3 reads TGTGCCATCAGTGAGTGGGCTAGCGGGATTCAAGAGACCCAGTACTTC.

The chain combines TRBV5-8 with TRBJ1-4; weak D call: TRBD1 (5 bases). V lost 3 bases, J lost 0 bases, and 9 bases lay in between. The CDR3 sequence is 15 residues long. CDR1 and CDR2 (germline): SGHTS, YDEGEE. The CDR3: CASSSRVSTNEKLFF. The CDR3 coding sequence is TGTGCCAGCAGCTCCAGGGTTTCAACTAATGAAAAACTGTTTTTT.

Concerning this clone: Other DNA sequences of this sample code for an identical CDR3. The V call is TRBV9, the J call TRBJ2-1; perhaps D is TRBD1 or TRBD2 (6 bases each). Trimming shortened V by 0 bases and J by 0 bases, and 10 bases separated the two germline ends. CDR1 is SGDLS, CDR2 YYNGEE, per germline. There are 16 residues in the CDR3. The CDR3 DNA sequence: TGTGCCAGCAGCGTAGGAGGGGGGTCCTCCTACAATGAGCAGTTCTTC. Translation gives CASSVGGGSSYNEQFF.

CDR3 in DNA: TGTGCCAGCAGCTTGATCGCTGCCTACAATGAGCAGTTCTTC. It translates to CASSLIAAYNEQFF. The rearrangement joins TRBV7-9 to TRBJ2-1; D is unresolved. This CDR3 spans 14 amino acids. Trimming removed 3 bases from V and 2 bases from J, with 8 bases in between. Germline V gene data show CDR1 as SEHNR and CDR2 as FQNEAQ (reference sequence).

The chain has TRBV7-2 and TRBJ2-5, with D unresolved. V was pared by 3 bases and J by 4 bases, with 6 bases between. Germline values: CDR1 SGHTA, CDR2 FQGNSA. The CDR3 is 12 residues long. The CDR3 here is CASSFSSETQYF. The CDR3, as DNA: TGTGCCAGCAGCTTTAGTTCAGAGACCCAGTACTTC.

This clone was seen only a few times. The chain combines TRBV27 with TRBJ1-1; D might be TRBD1 (6 bases). Trimming shortened V by 5 bases and J by 4 bases, and 20 bases separated the two germline ends. The CDR3 is 16 residues long. The germline CDR1 and CDR2 sequences are MNHEY and SMNVEV (reference sequence). The CDR3, as DNA: TGTGCCAGCAGTGCCCGCGGCGCAGGGGTCATCACTGAAGCTTTCTTT. Protein product: CASSARGAGVITEAFF.